What follows describes a single T cell receptor (beta chain). It lacks a known antigen. No base quality information exists; no much larger clone differs at one position. This specimen comes from a study of chemoradiotherapy in HPV16-positive cancers (dated by TCRdb to 2022 to 2024). Turning to the overall study: Functional T-cell assays on cells from a couple of HPV16-positive patients defined candidate HPV-specific T-cell clones and common TCR motifs. The study asked whether T-cell immunity to the HPV oncoproteins E6 and E7 changes during chemoradiotherapy and whether this immunity affects survival. TCR repertoires from 86 patients with HPV-related cancers were then used to track the candidate HPV-specific TCRs and motifs.

The receptor library was made with the immunoSEQ multiplex PCR assay. TCRdb mirrors the immuneACCESS table, restricted to in-frame sequences. Some clones are absent from its copies; in checked studies, under half trace to an unresolved V gene, and the reason for the others is unknown. This sample comprises 7,000 to 8,500 clones, roughly 88% of them detected only once. The top ten clonotypes cover approximately 3.8% of the sample. Germline trimming amounts to 7 bases on V and 8 bases on J, with 11 as the count of junction bases outside the gene matches. CDR1 and CDR2 are read off the germline V gene as MNHEY and SVGAGI. The CDR3 numbers 14 residues from cysteine through phenylalanine. The CDR3 DNA has 42 bases and is translated from base 1. Repertoires were sampled repeatedly over the course of chemoradiotherapy so that clonal expansion in the tumor microenvironment could be followed. What the study reported, not specific to this receptor: Expansion of candidate HPV-specific clones and E7-related TCR motifs was observed in the tumor microenvironment during treatment, whereas no such expansion was observed for non-HPV-specific T cells. Among HPV16-positive patients, expansion of HPV-responsive T cells during chemoradiotherapy was associated with better recurrence-free survival. Only two HPV16-positive patients were used to derive the functional definition of HPV-specific T cells, and the survival association was reported for HPV16-positive patients.

The TCR was taken from a human donor with HPV-associated anogenital cancer. The sequences come from tumor tissue, collected from a patient who underwent chemoradiotherapy. The chain was built from TRBV6-5 and TRBJ1-2; TRBD1 aligns with 9 central bases. The nucleotides read TGTGCCAGCACTCACAGGGGGCTTTCTTGGGGCTACACCTTC. This translates into CASTHRGLSWGYTF.